This T cell receptor (beta chain) derives from a study of OX40 agonist ivuxolimab in advanced cancers. Study background: The dose of intravenous ivuxolimab that patients received every 2 weeks ranged from 0.01 to 10 mg/kg. A partial response was reached by three patients: one with hepatocellular carcinoma and two with cutaneous melanoma.

The CDR3 consists of 12 residues. Germline values: CDR1 MNHNY, CDR2 SVGAGI (reference sequence). Trimming took off 5 bases at V and 6 bases at J, with 10 bases between the two ends. Generated by immunoSEQ multiplex PCR, the TCRdb table keeps only in-frame clones and is missing some. The sample lists tens of thousands of clones; around 81% were seen once. This clone was picked up one time. This sequence originates from an adult with an advanced solid tumor such as melanoma, head and neck, liver or kidney cancer. The source was CD4+ or CD8+ T cells sorted from blood, collected in a trial of the OX40 agonist ivuxolimab. The genes are TRBV6-6 and TRBJ1-1; D is possibly TRBD1 (6 bases). This CDR3 reads CASSPPGAEAFF. CDR3 in DNA: TGTGCCAGCAGTCCTCCAGGGGCTGAAGCTTTCTTT.